Each of the 5 T cell receptor beta chains below was sequenced from the same sample in a study of Ad26.COV2.S vaccination and SARS-CoV-2 variants. Measured with immunoSEQ multiplex PCR; TCRdb has only the in-frame clones, and not every one. The data show some 300,000 clones, approximately 86% seen once. Treatment defined: roughly 19 received Ad26.COV2.S at low or high dose, single or two shots; five or six received placebo; per-sample allocation not given. Samples analyzed were those drawn on day 63 after the first vaccine or placebo injection. Sequenced here: peripheral blood, sampled in a trial of Ad26.COV2.S vaccine versus placebo. The receptors here all came from a person between 18 and 65 years old who received the Ad26.COV2.S COVID-19 vaccine or a placebo.

Written as DNA, the CDR3 is TGCGCCAGCAGCCAAGACGCGGGGGCCAACAATCAGCCCCAGCATTTT. Encoded protein: CASSQDAGANNQPQHF. The genes are TRBV4-3 and TRBJ1-5; possibly TRBD1 for D (6 bases). Between the trimmed V and J ends, which lost 0 bases and 3 bases, there was a span of 12 bases. Germline assignment: CDR1 LGHNA and CDR2 YSLEER. The CDR3 spans 16 residues.

This clone was counted between two and nine times. V and J are TRBV10-3 and TRBJ1-1; TRBD1 might be the D (6 bases). V was cut by 6 bases and J by 0 bases, with 14 bases left in between. Germline CDR1 and CDR2: ENHRY and SYGVKD. The CDR3 is 15 amino acids. This CDR3 reads CAISLQGGVNTEAFF. CDR3 coding DNA: TGTGCCATCAGCCTACAGGGAGGGGTGAACACTGAAGCTTTCTTT.

The J gene is TRBJ1-4, the V gene TRBV18; 8 nucleotides line up with TRBD1. Germline assignment: CDR1 KGHSH and CDR2 LQKENI. The CDR3 sequence is 15 residues long. V lost 1 base, J lost 4 bases, and 2 bases stayed unmatched. CDR3 bases: TGTGCCAGCTCACCACTCGGACAGGGTAATGAAAAACTGTTTTTT. Residues: CASSPLGQGNEKLFF. Complete variable domain (other parts from reference TRBV18 and TRBJ1-4): NAGVMQNPRHLVRRRGQEARLRCSPMKGHSHVYWYRQLPEEGLKFMVYLQKENIIDESGMPKERFSAEFPKEGPSILRIQQVVRGDSAAYFCASSPLGQGNEKLFFGSGTQLSVL.

The V call is TRBV7-9, the J call TRBJ1-5; D uncertain. V was cut by 5 bases and J by 5 bases, with 10 bases left in between. Germline lookup yields CDR1 SEHNR and CDR2 FQNEAQ (reference sequence). CDR3 size: 13 residues. CDR3 loop: CASSPDGDQPQHF. The CDR3 coding sequence is TGTGCCAGCAGCCCGGACGGAGATCAGCCCCAGCATTTT.

The CDR3 coding sequence is TGTGCCAGAAGCTTCCGGCCCCGAACGATCCGGTCTGGAAACACCATATATTTT. Protein product: CARSFRPRTIRSGNTIYF. The V and J genes are TRBV7-5 and TRBJ1-3. TRBV7-5 is deemed a pseudogene. This CDR3 spans 18 amino acids.